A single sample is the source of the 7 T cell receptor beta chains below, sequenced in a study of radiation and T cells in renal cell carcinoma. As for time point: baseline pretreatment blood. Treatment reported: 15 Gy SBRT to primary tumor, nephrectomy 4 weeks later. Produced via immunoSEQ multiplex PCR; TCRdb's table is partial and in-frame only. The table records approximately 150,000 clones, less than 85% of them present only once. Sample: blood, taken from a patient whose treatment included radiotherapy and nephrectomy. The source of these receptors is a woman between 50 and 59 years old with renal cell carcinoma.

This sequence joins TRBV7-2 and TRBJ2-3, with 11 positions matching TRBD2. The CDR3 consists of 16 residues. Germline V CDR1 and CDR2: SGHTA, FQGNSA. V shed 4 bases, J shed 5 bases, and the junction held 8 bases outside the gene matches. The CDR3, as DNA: TGTGCCAGCAGCTCCGTAGCGGGAGGGCTTGGAGATACGCAGTATTTT. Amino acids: CASSSVAGGLGDTQYF.

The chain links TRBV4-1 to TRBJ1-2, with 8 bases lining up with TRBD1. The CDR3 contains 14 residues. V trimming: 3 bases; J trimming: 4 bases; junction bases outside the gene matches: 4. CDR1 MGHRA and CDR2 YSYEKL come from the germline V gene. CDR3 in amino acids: CASSHGQGRYGYTF. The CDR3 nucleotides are TGCGCCAGCAGCCACGGACAGGGCCGCTATGGCTACACCTTC.

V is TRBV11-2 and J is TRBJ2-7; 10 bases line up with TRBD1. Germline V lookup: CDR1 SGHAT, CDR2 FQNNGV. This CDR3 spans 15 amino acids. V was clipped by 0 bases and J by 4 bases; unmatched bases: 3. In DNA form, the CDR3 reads TGTGCCAGCAGCTTAGAACCGGGACAGGGGTACGAGCAGTACTTC. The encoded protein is CASSLEPGQGYEQYF. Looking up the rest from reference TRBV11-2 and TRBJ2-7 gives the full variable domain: EAGVAQSPRYKIIEKRQSVAFWCNPISGHATLYWYQQILGQGPKLLIQFQNNGVVDDSQLPKDRFSAERLKGVDSTLKIQPAKLEDSAVYLCASSLEPGQGYEQYFGPGTRLTVT.

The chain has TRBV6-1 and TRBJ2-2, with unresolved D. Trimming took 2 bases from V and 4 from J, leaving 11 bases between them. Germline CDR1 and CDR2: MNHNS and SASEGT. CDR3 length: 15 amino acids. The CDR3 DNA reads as TGTGCCAGCAGTGAAAAGAGGCTGCCCACCGGGGAGCTGTTTTTT. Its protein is CASSEKRLPTGELFF.

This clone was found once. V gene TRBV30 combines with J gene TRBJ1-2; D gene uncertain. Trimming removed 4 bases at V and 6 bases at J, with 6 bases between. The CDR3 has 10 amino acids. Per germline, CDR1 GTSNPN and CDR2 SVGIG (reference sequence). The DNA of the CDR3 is TGTGCCTGGAAGGTGGATGGCTACACCTTC. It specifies CAWKVDGYTF.

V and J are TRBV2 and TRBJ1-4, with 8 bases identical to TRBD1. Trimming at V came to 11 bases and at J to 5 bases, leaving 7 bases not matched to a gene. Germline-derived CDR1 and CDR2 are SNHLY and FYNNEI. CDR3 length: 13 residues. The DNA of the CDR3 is TGTGCCGGAACAGGGGGACGGAATGAAAAACTGTTTTTT. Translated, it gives CAGTGGRNEKLFF.

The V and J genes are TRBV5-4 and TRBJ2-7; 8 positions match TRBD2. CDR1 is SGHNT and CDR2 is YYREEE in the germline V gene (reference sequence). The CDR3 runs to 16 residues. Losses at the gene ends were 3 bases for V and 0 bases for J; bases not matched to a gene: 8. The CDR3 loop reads CASSSGRSGSSYEQYF. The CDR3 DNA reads TGTGCCAGCAGCTCAGGTCGGAGCGGGAGCTCCTACGAGCAGTACTTC.